This is a list of T cell receptor beta chains from one sample in a study of glioma-infiltrating T cells after dendritic cell vaccination. Libraries were prepared by immunoSEQ multiplex PCR; TCRdb keeps only in-frame clonotypes and omits some of them. In the table there are tens of thousands of clones, over 75% of which are singletons. The source was blood, collected after dendritic cell vaccination. These receptors all come from a human donor with glioblastoma. The CDR3 runs from the conserved cysteine through the conserved F or W. A D gene is named only where the DNA matches it firmly. Some rows mark clone size as missing; the rest say once, few, many or name a class of expanded clone.

TRBV29-1	.	TRBJ2-1	.	TGCAGCGTTGGAAGAGGGTACAATGAGCAGTTCTTC	CSVGRGYNEQFF
TRBV10-1	.	TRBJ2-7	TRBD2	TGCGCCAGCAGTCCGGGACTAGCGGGAGGGCGCCTGCAGAACTACGAGCAGTACTTC	CASSPGLAGGRLQNYEQYF
TRBV5-1	.	TRBJ2-5	TRBD2	TGCGCCAGCAGCCCCGGACTAGCGGGGGGGCCCCGAGGAGAGACCCAGTACTTC	CASSPGLAGGPRGETQYF
TRBV10-3	.	TRBJ1-1	TRBD1	TGTGCCTCCCAAGGGACAGGGAACACTGAAGCTTTCTTT	CASQGTGNTEAFF
TRBV5-4	.	TRBJ1-4	TRBD1	TGTGCCAGCAGCTACGCGGGACAGGCTAATGAAAAACTGTTTTTT	CASSYAGQANEKLFF
TRBV10-3	.	TRBJ1-1	.	TGTGCCATCAGTGTAGAGGGCACCATCACTGAAGCTTTCTTT	CAISVEGTITEAFF
TRBV25-1	.	TRBJ1-2	TRBD1	TGTGCCAGCAGGCGACAGGGGTCCTATGGCTACACCTTC	CASRRQGSYGYTF
TRBV11-2	.	TRBJ1-2	.	TGTGCCAGCAAGAGACTGGAGCGTAACTATGGCTACACCTTC	CASKRLERNYGYTF
TRBV29-1	.	TRBJ2-3	TRBD2	TGCAGCGTGGGGTCTCTGGGCGGGGGGGCCGTAGATACGCAGTATTTT	CSVGSLGGGAVDTQYF
TRBV11-2	few	TRBJ1-3	.	TGTGCCAGCAGCTTAGGGCAGGGGAAGTCTGGAAACACCATATATTTT	CASSLGQGKSGNTIYF
TRBV19	.	TRBJ2-3	TRBD2	TGTGCCAGTAGTATTGGATTAGCGGGAGACACAGATACGCAGTATTTT	CASSIGLAGDTDTQYF
TRBV6-5	.	TRBJ2-7	.	TGTGCCAGCAGTTACCGGAGGGGCAGCTACGAGCAGTACTTC	CASSYRRGSYEQYF
TRBV5-1	.	TRBJ2-7	.	TGCGCCAGCAGCTTGTCAGGGGGGACCTACGAGCAGTACTTC	CASSLSGGTYEQYF
TRBV10-3	.	TRBJ2-3	TRBD2	TGTGCCATCAGGGGGACTAGCGGGGGTGGAACAGATACGCAGTATTTT	CAIRGTSGGGTDTQYF
TRBV13	.	TRBJ1-6	.	TGTGCCAGCAGCGCTAAGGGGGTTTCACCCCTCCACTTT	CASSAKGVSPLHF
TRBV29-1	.	TRBJ2-1	TRBD2	TGCAGCGTTGCGGGACTAGATGAACTCCGCTCCTACAATGAGCAGTTCTTC	CSVAGLDELRSYNEQFF
TRBV4-2	.	TRBJ2-6	TRBD1	TGTGCCAGCAGCCAATGGACAGGCGATTCTGGGGCCAACGTCCTGACTTTC	CASSQWTGDSGANVLTF
TRBV5-4	few	TRBJ2-2	TRBD2	TGTGCCAGCAGGGCTGGGAGGGCGAATCCGAACACCGGGGAGCTGTTTTTT	CASRAGRANPNTGELFF
TRBV19	.	TRBJ2-1	.	TGTGCCAGTAGTATAGCGCTAGGGGGGGGTTTGTCCTACAATGAGCAGTTCTTC	CASSIALGGGLSYNEQFF
TRBV9	.	TRBJ1-3	TRBD1	TGTGCCAGCAGACCTACAGGGGACTCTGGAAACACCATATATTTT	CASRPTGDSGNTIYF
TRBV7-9	.	TRBJ2-2	TRBD2	TGTGCCAGCAGGAGAGCGGGATACACCGGGGAGCTGTTTTTT	CASRRAGYTGELFF
TRBV5-4	.	TRBJ2-3	TRBD1	TGTGCCAGCAGCTCCGGGACAGGGGTCCCAGATACGCAGTATTTT	CASSSGTGVPDTQYF
TRBV5-1	.	TRBJ2-3	.	TGCGCCAGCAGCTTGTTCGGGGATACGCAGTATTTT	CASSLFGDTQYF
TRBV5-1	.	TRBJ2-3	.	TGCGCCAGCAGCTTTGTGGGTCAGGGCACAGATACGCAGTATTTT	CASSFVGQGTDTQYF
TRBV11-3	once	TRBJ2-7	.	TGTGCCAGCAGCTTAGAGACACAGGAGATTACGGGGCAGTACTTC	CASSLETQEITGQYF
TRBV28	.	TRBJ1-1	TRBD1	TGTGCCAGCACCCGACAGGGGAGTCCTGAAGCTTTCTTT	CASTRQGSPEAFF
TRBV5-1	.	TRBJ2-1	TRBD1	TGCGCCAGCAGCTCCGAGGGGGCCTCCTACAATGAGCAGTTCTTC	CASSSEGASYNEQFF
TRBV7-2	.	TRBJ2-2	.	TGTGCCAGCAGCTTAGATCTCCGGGGGAACACCGGGGAGCTGTTTTTT	CASSLDLRGNTGELFF
TRBV15	.	TRBJ1-1	.	TGTGCCACGGTGGCTAGGCTAGGGGCGGACACTGAAGCTTTCTTT	CATVARLGADTEAFF
TRBV5-5	.	TRBJ2-7	TRBD1	TGTGCCAGCAGCCCCGGGCTAACAGGGGCCAACGAGCAGTACTTC	CASSPGLTGANEQYF
TRBV7-2	.	TRBJ1-1	.	TGTGCCAGCAGCTTGACAGACACTGAAGCTTTCTTT	CASSLTDTEAFF
TRBV14	few	TRBJ1-1	.	TGTGCCAGCAGCCAAGATACCCCGTTGGCGTCAGGTGAAGCTTTCTTT	CASSQDTPLASGEAFF
TRBV7-9	.	TRBJ1-2	.	TGTGCCAGCAGCTTAGTGATAGGGCGGGGTGGCTACACCTTC	CASSLVIGRGGYTF
TRBV25-1	.	TRBJ1-5	TRBD1	TGTGCCAGCAGGGGGCAGGGGGAGCAGCCCCAGCATTTT	CASRGQGEQPQHF
TRBV6-5	.	TRBJ1-2	.	TGTGCCAGCAGTTACTCAGGGGGGGACGGCTACACCTTC	CASSYSGGDGYTF
TRBV5-1	.	TRBJ1-4	TRBD1	TGCGCCAGCAGCTGGGACAGCGCTAATGAAAAACTGTTTTTT	CASSWDSANEKLFF
TRBV7-2	.	TRBJ2-3	TRBD2	TGTGCCAGCAGCTTAGTAGCGGGTGGGACTCGTGATACGCAGTATTTT	CASSLVAGGTRDTQYF
TRBV7-9	.	TRBJ2-3	.	TGTGCCAGCAGCCACCTACCGGGGACAACTAGCACAGATACGCAGTATTTT	CASSHLPGTTSTDTQYF
TRBV18	.	TRBJ1-1	.	TGTGCCAGCTCACCGGTAGGGGATCTGAACACTGAAGCTTTCTTT	CASSPVGDLNTEAFF
TRBV15	.	TRBJ2-7	.	TGTGCCACCGCGTCGGGAAGCTCCTACGAGCAGTACTTC	CATASGSSYEQYF
TRBV18	medium-sized	TRBJ1-5	.	TGTGCCAGCTCTCCGACCGGGACACCATATCAGCCCCAGCATTTT	CASSPTGTPYQPQHF
TRBV7-2	.	TRBJ2-7	TRBD2	TGTGCCAGCAGCTCGCGGGGGACTAGCGGGAGTTGGTGGGCCTACGAGCAGTACTTC	CASSSRGTSGSWWAYEQYF
TRBV5-1	.	TRBJ1-2	.	TGCGCCAGCAGCTGGCAGGGCGTGGATGGCTACACCTTC	CASSWQGVDGYTF
TRBV6-1	.	TRBJ1-2	TRBD1	TGTGCCAGCAGTGGACAGGGTAACTATGGCTACACCTTC	CASSGQGNYGYTF
TRBV5-4	.	TRBJ2-1	.	TGTGCCAGCAGCTTTCGGCAGGTAACCTACAATGAGCAGTTCTTC	CASSFRQVTYNEQFF
TRBV4-1	.	TRBJ1-4	.	TGCGCCAGCAGCAAATTACAGCCTCCGACTAATGAAAAACTGTTTTTT	CASSKLQPPTNEKLFF